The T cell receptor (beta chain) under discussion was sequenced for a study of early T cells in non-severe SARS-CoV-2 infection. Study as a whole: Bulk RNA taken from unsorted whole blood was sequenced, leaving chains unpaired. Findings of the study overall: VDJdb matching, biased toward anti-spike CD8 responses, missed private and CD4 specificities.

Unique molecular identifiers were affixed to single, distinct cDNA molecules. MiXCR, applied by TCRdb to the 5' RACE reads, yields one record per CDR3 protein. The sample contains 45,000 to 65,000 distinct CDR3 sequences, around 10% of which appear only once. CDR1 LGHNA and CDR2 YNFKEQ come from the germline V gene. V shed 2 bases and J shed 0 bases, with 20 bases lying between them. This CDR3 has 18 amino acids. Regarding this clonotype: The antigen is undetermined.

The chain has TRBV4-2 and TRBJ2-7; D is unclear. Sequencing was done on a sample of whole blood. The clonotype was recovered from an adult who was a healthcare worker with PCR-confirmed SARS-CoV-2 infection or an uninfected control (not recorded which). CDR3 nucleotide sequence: TGTGCCAGCAGCCAAATATCGTCGTATCCCAGTAGCTCCTACGAGCAGTACTTC. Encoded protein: CASSQISSYPSSSYEQYF.